The clone carrying this TCR beta chain was counted a single time. The antigen is undetermined. The junction does not match germline at one end; this may be a read error. Each TCR beta library was made by quantitative 5'-RACE that incorporated molecular barcodes. TCRdb reprocessed the 5' RACE reads with MiXCR, giving one entry per CDR3 protein. The repertoire consists of some 840,000 distinct CDR3 sequences, with around 11% occurring once and the leading ten covering 0.51%. The data originate from a study of CD8 T cells in ankylosing spondylitis. Study conclusions and caveats: Matched ankylosing spondylitis synovial fluid reportedly contained a significantly enriched population of disease-linked clones. In peripheral blood, disease-linked CD8+ clones occurred at relatively low frequencies. It appeared that ankylosing spondylitis blood was characterized by a TCR beta motif of several highly homologous variants.

Germline assignment: CDR1 SGHVS and CDR2 FNYEAQ. There are 15 residues in the CDR3. The chain is built from TRBV7-6 and TRBJ2-1; D might be TRBD1 (7 bases). The clonotype was recovered from a male donor with ankylosing spondylitis. Material for sequencing was blood, either unsorted or a sorted T cell fraction (not recorded which). The DNA of the CDR3 is TGTACCAGCAGACAAAGAGGGTACAGGGGAGGTGAGCAGTTCTTC. It encodes CTSRQRGYRGGEQFF.